This TCR beta chain was captured by sequencing in a study of T-cell reconstitution after alpha-beta-depleted transplantation in children. Unique molecular identifiers were built into the TCRbeta library. TCRdb re-derived calls from the PCR reads in MiXCR, one entry per CDR3 protein. The sample yields roughly 500,000 distinct CDR3 sequences, about a sixth seen once. V lost 0 bases to trimming and J lost 2 bases, with 15 bases between them. The length of the CDR3 is 16 residues. Germline loops: CDR1 SGHRS, CDR2 YFSETQ. Sequenced material: PBMCs from the stem cell graft donor, taken from the stem cell graft. This sequence joins TRBV5-1 and TRBJ2-7; D perhaps matches TRBD2 (5 bases). This TCR was sampled from a human donor who donated a stem cell graft to a child with acute lymphoblastic leukemia. CDR3 residues: CASSLGFGGRTYEQYF. CDR3 nucleotide sequence: TGCGCCAGCAGCTTGGGGTTCGGCGGGCGAACCTACGAGCAGTACTTC. The entire variable domain, with the rest obtained from reference TRBV5-1 and TRBJ2-7, is as follows: KAGVTQTPRYLIKTRGQQVTLSCSPISGHRSVSWYQQTPGQGLQFLFEYFSETQRNKGNFPGRFSGRQFSNSRSEMNVSTLELGDSALYLCASSLGFGGRTYEQYFGPGTRLTVT.